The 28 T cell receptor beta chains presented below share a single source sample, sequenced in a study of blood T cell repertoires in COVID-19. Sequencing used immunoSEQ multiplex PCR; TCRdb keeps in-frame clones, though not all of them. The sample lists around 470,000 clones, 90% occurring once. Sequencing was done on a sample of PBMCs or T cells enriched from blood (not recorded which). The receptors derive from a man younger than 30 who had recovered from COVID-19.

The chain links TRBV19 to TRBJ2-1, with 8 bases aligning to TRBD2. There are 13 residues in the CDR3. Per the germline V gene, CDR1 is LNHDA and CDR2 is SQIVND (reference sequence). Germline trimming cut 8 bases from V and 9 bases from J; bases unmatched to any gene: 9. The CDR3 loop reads CASSASREGEQFF. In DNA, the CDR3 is TGTGCCAGTTCCGCCTCCCGGGAGGGTGAGCAGTTCTTC.

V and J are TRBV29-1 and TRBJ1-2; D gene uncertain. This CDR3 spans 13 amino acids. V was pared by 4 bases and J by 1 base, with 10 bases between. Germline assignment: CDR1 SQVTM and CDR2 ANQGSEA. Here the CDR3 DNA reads TGCAGCGTTGGTGCCGGGATTAACTATGGCTACACCTTC. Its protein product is CSVGAGINYGYTF.

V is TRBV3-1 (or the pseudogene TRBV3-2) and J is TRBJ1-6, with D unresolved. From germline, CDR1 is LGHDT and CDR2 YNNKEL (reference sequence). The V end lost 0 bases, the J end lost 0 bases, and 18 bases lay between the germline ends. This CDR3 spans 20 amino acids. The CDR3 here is CASSQEEARLKTSYNSPLHF. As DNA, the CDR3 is TGTGCCAGCAGCCAAGAGGAGGCCAGACTCAAGACCTCCTATAATTCACCCCTCCACTTT.

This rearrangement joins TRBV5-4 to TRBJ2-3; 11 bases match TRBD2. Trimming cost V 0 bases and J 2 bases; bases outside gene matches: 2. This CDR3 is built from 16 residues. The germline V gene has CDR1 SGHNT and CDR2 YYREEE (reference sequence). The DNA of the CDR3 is TGTGCCAGCAGCTTGGAGACTAGCGGGAACACAGATACGCAGTATTTT. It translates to CASSLETSGNTDTQYF.

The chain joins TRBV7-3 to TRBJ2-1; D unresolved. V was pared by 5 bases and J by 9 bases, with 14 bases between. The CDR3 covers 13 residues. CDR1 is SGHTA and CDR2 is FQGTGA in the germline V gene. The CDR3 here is CASSVSATVEQFF. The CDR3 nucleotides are TGTGCCAGCAGCGTAAGTGCAACGGTTGAGCAGTTCTTC. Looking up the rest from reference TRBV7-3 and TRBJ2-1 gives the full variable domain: GAGVSQTPSNKVTEKGKYVELRCDPISGHTALYWYRQSLGQGPEFLIYFQGTGAADDSGLPNDRFFAVRPEGSVSTLKIQRTERGDSAVYLCASSVSATVEQFFGPGTRLTVL.

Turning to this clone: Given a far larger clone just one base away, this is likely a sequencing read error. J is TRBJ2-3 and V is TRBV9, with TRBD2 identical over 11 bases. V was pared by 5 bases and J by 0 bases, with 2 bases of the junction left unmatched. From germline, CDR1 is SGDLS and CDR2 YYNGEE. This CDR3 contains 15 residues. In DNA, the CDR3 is TGTGCCAGCAGTGGGACTAGCGGTAGCACAGATACGCAGTATTTT. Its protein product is CASSGTSGSTDTQYF. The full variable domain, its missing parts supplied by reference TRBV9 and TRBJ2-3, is DSGVTQTPKHLITATGQRVTLRCSPRSGDLSVYWYQQSLDQGLQFLIQYYNGEERAKGNILERFSAQQFPDLHSELNLSSLELGDSALYFCASSGTSGSTDTQYFGPGTRLTVL.

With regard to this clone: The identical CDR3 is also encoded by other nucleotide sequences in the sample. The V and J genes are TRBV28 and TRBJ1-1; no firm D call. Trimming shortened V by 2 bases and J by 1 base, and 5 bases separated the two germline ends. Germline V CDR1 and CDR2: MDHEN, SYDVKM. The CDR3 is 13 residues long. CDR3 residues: CASSLGGNTEAFF. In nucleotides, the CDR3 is TGTGCCAGCAGTTTAGGCGGGAACACTGAAGCTTTCTTT.

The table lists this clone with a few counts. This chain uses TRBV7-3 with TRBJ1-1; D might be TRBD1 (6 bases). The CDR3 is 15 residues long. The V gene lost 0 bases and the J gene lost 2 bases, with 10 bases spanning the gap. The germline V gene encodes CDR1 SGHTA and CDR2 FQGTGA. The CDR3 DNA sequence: TGTGCCAGCAGCTTAACGACAGGCTCCAACACTGAAGCTTTCTTT. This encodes CASSLTTGSNTEAFF.

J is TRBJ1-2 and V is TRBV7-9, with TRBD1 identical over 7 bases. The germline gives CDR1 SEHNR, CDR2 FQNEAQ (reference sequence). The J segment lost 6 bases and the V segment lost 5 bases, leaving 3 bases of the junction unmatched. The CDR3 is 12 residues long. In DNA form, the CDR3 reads TGTGCCAGCAGCCAGACAGGGAATGGCTACACCTTC. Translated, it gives CASSQTGNGYTF. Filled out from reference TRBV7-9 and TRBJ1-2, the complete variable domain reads DTGVSQNPRHKITKRGQNVTFRCDPISEHNRLYWYRQTLGQGPEFLTYFQNEAQLEKSRLLSDRFSAERPKGSFSTLEIQRTEQGDSAMYLCASSQTGNGYTFGSGTRLTVV.

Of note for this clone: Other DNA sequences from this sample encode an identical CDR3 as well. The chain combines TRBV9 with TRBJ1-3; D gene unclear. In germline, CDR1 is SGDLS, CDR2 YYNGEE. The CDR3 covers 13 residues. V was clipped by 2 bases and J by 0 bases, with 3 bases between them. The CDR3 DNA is TGTGCCAGCAGCGTTCTCTCTGGAAACACCATATATTTT. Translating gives CASSVLSGNTIYF.

The CDR3 protein is CAWSVGGQGNSPLHF. CDR3 bases: TGTGCCTGGAGTGTAGGGGGACAGGGGAATTCACCCCTCCACTTT. The rearrangement joins TRBV30 to TRBJ1-6; TRBD1 agrees at 10 bases. The CDR3 is 15 residues long. Germline V CDR1 and CDR2: GTSNPN, SVGIG (reference sequence). The junction had 3 bases not matched to a gene; V was cut back by 0 bases and J by 7 bases.

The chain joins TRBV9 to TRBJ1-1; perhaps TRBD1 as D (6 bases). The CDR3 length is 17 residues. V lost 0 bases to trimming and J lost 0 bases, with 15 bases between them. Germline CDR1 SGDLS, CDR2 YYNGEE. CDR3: CASSVGGQSSLNTEAFF. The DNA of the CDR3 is TGTGCCAGCAGCGTAGGGGGGCAATCTTCGTTGAACACTGAAGCTTTCTTT.

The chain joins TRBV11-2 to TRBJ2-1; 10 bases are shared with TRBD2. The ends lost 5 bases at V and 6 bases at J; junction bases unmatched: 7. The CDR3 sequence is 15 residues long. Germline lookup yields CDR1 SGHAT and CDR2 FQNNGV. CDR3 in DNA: TGTGCCAGCAGCCCGCAGCGGGAGGGCAGCAATGAGCAGTTCTTC. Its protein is CASSPQREGSNEQFF. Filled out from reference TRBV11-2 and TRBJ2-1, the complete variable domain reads EAGVAQSPRYKIIEKRQSVAFWCNPISGHATLYWYQQILGQGPKLLIQFQNNGVVDDSQLPKDRFSAERLKGVDSTLKIQPAKLEDSAVYLCASSPQREGSNEQFFGPGTRLTVL.

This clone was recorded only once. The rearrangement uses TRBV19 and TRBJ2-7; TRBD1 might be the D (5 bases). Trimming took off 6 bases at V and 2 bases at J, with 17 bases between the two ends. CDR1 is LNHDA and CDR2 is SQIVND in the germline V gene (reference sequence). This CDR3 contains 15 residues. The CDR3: CASSLLPTVPYEQYF. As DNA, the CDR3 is TGTGCCAGTAGCCTACTTCCGACAGTCCCCTACGAGCAGTACTTC.

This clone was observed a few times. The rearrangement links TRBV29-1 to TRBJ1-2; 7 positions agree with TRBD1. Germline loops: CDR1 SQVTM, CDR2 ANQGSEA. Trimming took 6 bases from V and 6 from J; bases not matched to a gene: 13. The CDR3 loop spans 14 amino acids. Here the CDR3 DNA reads TGCAGCGTGGATAGGACAGGTACGGTGGATGGCTACACCTTC. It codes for CSVDRTGTVDGYTF.

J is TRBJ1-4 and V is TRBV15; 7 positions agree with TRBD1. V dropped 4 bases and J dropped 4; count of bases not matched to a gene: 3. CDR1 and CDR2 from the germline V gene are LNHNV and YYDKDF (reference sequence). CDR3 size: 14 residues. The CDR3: CATSMDRLNEKLFF. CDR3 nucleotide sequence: TGTGCCACCAGCATGGACAGGCTTAATGAAAAACTGTTTTTT.

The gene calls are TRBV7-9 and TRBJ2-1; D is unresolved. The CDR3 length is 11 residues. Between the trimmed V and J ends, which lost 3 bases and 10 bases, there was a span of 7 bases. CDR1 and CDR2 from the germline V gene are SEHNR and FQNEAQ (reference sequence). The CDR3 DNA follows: TGTGCCAGCAGCTTTCCCAGGGAGCAGTTCTTC. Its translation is CASSFPREQFF.

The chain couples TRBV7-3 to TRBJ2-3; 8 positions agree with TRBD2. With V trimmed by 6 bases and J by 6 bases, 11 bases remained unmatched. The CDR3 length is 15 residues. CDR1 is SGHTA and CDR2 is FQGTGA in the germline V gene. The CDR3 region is CASSSDGRASDTQYF. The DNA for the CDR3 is TGTGCCAGCAGTTCCGACGGGAGGGCCTCGGATACGCAGTATTTT.

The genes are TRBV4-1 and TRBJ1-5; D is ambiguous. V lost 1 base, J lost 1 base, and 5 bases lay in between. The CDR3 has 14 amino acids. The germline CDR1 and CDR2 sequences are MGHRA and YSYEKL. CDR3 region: CASSQGSSNQPQHF. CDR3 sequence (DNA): TGCGCCAGCAGCCAAGGTAGCAGCAATCAGCCCCAGCATTTT.

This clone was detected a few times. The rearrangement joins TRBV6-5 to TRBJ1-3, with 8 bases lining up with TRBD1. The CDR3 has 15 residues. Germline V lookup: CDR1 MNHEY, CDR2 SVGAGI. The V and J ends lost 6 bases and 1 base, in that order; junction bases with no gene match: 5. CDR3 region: CASSRTGPSGNTIYF. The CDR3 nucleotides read TGTGCCAGCAGCCGGACAGGGCCATCTGGAAACACCATATATTTT.

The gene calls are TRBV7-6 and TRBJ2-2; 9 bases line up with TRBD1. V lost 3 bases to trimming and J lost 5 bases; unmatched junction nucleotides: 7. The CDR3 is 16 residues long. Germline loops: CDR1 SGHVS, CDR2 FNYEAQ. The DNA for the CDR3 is TGTGCCAGCAGCTTGCCGGGACAGGGAGTTACCGGGGAGCTGTTTTTT. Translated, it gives CASSLPGQGVTGELFF.

In nucleotides, the CDR3 is TGTGCCAGCAGCTTGCGGACAGGTCGGGGCACTGAAGCTTTCTTT. Residues: CASSLRTGRGTEAFF. The genes are TRBV5-6 and TRBJ1-1, with 7 bases identical to TRBD1. J lost 4 bases, V lost 1 base, and 7 bases had no gene match. Germline CDR1 and CDR2: SGHDT and YYEEEE. The CDR3 spans 15 residues.

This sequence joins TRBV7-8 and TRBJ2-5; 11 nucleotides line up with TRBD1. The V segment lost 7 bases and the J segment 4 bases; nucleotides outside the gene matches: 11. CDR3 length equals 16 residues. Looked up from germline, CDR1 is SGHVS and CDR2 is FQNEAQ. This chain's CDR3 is CASTPGTGGSLETQYF. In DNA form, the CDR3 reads TGTGCCAGCACCCCAGGGACAGGGGGTTCCCTAGAGACCCAGTACTTC.

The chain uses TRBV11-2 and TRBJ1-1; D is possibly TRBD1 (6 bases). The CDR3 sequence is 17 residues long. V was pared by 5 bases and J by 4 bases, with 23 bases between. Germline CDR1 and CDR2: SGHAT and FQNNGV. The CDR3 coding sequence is TGTGCCAGCAGCCTAGTTGGGGCAAAGGGGGATAGCACTGAAGCTTTCTTT. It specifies CASSLVGAKGDSTEAFF.

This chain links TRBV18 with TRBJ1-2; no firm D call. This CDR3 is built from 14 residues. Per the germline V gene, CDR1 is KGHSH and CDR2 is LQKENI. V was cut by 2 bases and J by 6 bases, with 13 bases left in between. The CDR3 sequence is CASSPSLGVDGYTF. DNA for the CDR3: TGTGCCAGCTCACCAAGTCTGGGAGTTGATGGCTACACCTTC.

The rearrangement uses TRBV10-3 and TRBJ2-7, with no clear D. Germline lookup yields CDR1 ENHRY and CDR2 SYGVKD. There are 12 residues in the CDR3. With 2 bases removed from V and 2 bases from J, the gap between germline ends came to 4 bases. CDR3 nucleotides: TGTGCCATCAGTGAGGGGCCCTACGAGCAGTACTTC. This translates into CAISEGPYEQYF.

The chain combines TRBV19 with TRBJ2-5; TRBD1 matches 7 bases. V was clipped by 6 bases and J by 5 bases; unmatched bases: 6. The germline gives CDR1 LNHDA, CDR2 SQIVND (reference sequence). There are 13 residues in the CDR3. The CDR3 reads CASRNRGVETQYF. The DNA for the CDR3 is TGTGCCAGTAGGAACAGGGGTGTTGAGACCCAGTACTTC.

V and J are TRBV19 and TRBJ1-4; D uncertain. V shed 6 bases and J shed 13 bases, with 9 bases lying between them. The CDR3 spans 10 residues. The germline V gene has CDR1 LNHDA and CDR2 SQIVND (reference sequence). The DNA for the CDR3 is TGTGCCAGTAGATCTAATAGACTGTTTTTT. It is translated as CASRSNRLFF.